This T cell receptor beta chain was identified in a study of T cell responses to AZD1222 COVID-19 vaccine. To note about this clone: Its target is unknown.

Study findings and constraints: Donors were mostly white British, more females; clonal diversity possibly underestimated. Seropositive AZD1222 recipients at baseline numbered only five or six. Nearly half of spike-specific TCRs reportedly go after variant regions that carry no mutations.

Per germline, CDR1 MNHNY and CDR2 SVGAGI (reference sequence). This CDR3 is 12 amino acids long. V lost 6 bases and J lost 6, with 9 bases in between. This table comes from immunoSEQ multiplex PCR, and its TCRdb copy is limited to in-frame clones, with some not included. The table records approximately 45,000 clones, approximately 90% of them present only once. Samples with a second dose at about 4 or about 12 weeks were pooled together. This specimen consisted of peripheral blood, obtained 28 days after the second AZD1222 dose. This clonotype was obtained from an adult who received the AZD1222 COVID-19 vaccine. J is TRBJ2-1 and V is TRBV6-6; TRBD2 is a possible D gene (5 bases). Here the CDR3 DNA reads TGTGCCAGCAGCCCGGAGGTCAATGAGCAGTTCTTC. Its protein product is CASSPEVNEQFF.